Each of the 6 T cell receptor beta chains below was sequenced from the same sample in a study of T cells in Graves' hyperthyroidism and ophthalmopathy. Amplification targeted TCR beta CDR3 regions from RNA transcripts. A set of HTBI primers served as the primers for a first-round RT-PCR of the TCR CDR3. MiXCR, applied by TCRdb to the multiplex PCR reads, yields one record per CDR3 protein. The table shows about 360,000 distinct CDR3 sequences, with 13% occurring only once. The sequencing input was blood. These receptors were collected from a woman aged 18-29 years with Graves' hyperthyroidism.

There are many counts of this clonotype. The V gene is TRBV5-1, the J gene TRBJ2-5; D remains unclear. The CDR3 is 12 residues long. From germline, CDR1 is SGHRS and CDR2 YFSETQ. The ends were cut back, 7 bases at V and 5 bases at J, with 12 bases in the middle. This CDR3 is CASQELPETQYF. Written as DNA, the CDR3 is TGCGCCAGCCAGGAGCTCCCGGAGACCCAGTACTTC.

This clonotype was detected many times. The chain uses TRBV6-1 and TRBJ2-2, with D unresolved. This CDR3 is built from 14 residues. Trimming removed 4 bases at V and 0 bases at J, with 6 bases between. Germline CDR1 and CDR2: MNHNS and SASEGT. The DNA of the CDR3 is TGTGCCAGCAGTGCCCTATCGAACACCGGGGAGCTGTTTTTT. Amino acid sequence: CASSALSNTGELFF.

The chain couples TRBV19 to TRBJ1-2; TRBD1 aligns across 7 bases. The CDR3 length is 15 residues. J lost 2 bases, V lost 4 bases, and 7 bases had no gene match. The germline V gene has CDR1 LNHDA and CDR2 SQIVND (reference sequence). The CDR3 loop reads CASSRPTGRNYGYTF. The CDR3 DNA reads TGTGCCAGTAGTAGGCCGACAGGGCGGAACTATGGCTACACCTTC.

The V and J genes are TRBV30 and TRBJ2-7, with a tentative D call TRBD1 (5 bases). CDR3 length: 13 amino acids. The germline V gene encodes CDR1 GTSNPN and CDR2 SVGIG (reference sequence). V was pared by 2 bases and J by 4 bases, with 12 bases between. As DNA, the CDR3 is TGTGCCTGGAGTATAGGGGTTCAGTACGAGCAGTACTTC. Amino acids: CAWSIGVQYEQYF.

This clonotype was found many times. The chain links TRBV20-1 to TRBJ2-1, with 8 bases lining up with TRBD2. CDR1 is DFQATT and CDR2 is SNEGSKA in the germline V gene (reference sequence). Trimming at V came to 2 bases and at J to 5 bases, leaving 11 bases not matched to a gene. This CDR3 comprises 16 residues. The CDR3 sequence: CSARTIQRERNNEQFF. The DNA of the CDR3 is TGCAGTGCTAGAACGATCCAGCGGGAGCGGAACAATGAGCAGTTCTTC.

This clonotype was recorded a few times. V is TRBV19 and J is TRBJ1-5; D gene unclear. The V end lost 2 bases, the J end lost 4 bases, and 9 bases lay between the germline ends. The CDR3 is 14 amino acids. CDR1 and CDR2 from the germline V gene are LNHDA and SQIVND (reference sequence). The CDR3 reads CASSIWANNQPQHF. As DNA, the CDR3 is TGTGCCAGTAGTATATGGGCAAATAATCAGCCCCAGCATTTT.